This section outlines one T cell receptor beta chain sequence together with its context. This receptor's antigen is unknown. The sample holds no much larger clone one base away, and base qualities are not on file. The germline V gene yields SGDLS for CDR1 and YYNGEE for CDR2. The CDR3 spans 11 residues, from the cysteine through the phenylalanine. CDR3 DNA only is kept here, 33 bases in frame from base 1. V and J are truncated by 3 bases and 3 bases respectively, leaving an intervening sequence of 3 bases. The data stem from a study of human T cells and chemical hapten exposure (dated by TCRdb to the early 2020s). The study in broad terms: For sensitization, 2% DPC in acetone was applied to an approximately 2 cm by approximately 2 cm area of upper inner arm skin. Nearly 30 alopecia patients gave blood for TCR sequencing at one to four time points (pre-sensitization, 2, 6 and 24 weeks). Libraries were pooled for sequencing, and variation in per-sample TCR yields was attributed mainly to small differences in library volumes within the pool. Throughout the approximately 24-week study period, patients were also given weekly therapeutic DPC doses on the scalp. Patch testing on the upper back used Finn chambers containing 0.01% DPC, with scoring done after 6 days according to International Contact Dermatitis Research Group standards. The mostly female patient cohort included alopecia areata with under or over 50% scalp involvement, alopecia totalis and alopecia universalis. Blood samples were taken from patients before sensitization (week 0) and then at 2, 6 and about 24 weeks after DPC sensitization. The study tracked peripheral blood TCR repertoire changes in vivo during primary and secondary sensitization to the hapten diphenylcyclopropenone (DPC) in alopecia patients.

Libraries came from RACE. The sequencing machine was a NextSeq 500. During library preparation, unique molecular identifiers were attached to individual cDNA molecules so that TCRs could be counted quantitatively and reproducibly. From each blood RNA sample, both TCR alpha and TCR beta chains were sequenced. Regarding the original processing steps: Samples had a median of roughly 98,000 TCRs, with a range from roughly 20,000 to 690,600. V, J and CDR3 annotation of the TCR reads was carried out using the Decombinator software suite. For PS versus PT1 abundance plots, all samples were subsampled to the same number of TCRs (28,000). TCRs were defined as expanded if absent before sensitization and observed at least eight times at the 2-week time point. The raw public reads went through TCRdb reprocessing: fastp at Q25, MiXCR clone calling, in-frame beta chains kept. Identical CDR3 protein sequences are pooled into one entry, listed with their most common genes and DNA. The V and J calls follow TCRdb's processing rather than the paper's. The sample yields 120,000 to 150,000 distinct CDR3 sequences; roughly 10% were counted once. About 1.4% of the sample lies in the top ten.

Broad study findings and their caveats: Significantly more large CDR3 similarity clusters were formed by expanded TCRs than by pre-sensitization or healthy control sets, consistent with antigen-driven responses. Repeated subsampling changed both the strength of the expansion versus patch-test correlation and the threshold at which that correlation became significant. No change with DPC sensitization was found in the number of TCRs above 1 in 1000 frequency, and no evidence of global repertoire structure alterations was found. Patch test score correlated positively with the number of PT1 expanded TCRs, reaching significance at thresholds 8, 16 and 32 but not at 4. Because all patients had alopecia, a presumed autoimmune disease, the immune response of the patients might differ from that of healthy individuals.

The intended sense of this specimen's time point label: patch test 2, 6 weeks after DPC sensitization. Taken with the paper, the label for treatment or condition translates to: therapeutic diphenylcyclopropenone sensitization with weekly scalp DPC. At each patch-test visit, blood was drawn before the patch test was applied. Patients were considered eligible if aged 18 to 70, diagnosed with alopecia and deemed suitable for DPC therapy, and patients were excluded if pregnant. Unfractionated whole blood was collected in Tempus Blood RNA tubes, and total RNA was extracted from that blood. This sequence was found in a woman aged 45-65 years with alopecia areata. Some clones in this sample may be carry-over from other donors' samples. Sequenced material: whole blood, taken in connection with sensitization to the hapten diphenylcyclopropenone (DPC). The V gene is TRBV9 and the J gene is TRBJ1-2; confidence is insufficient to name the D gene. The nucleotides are TGTGCCAGCAGCGCGGACTATGGCTACACCTTC. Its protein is CASSADYGYTF.